This T cell receptor (beta chain) was sequenced for a study of T cells expressing NK-cell markers. Whole-study context: Sequencing of TCR beta repertoires drew on sorted CD3+CD56+NKG2C+, CD3+CD56+NKG2C- and CD3+CD56-NKG2C+ T cells. Out of eight donors sequenced, seven tested HCMV-seropositive and the remaining one seronegative.

The V gene's germline CDR1 is MNHNS and CDR2 SASEGT. The CDR3 has 15 amino acids. The authors made TCR beta cDNA libraries by 5'RACE template switching. This switching added a universal primer site and UMIs. Reanalyzing the 5' RACE reads, TCRdb keeps one entry per CDR3 protein, without DNA. The sample has 200,000 to 300,000 distinct CDR3 sequences. About this clonotype: Its antigen is not identified.

Study results and limitations: HCMV specificity of the expanded NKG2C+ T cell clones stayed unclear.

The origin of this receptor is a woman between 18 and 69 years old in good health. Material for sequencing was blood T cells: a sorted CD56 or NKG2C T cell subset, CD4+ or CD8+ T cells, or bulk PBMC T cells (not recorded which). The chain uses TRBV6-1 and TRBJ2-7; TCRdb's assignment of TRBD2 cannot be checked, as there is no DNA. The chain's CDR3 is CASSQLAGGTYEQYF.